The present TCR beta chain was sequenced within a study of blood T cell repertoires in COVID-19. The wider study: From the United States, Italy and Spain came samples of acute and convalescent COVID-19.

The V gene end was trimmed by 2 bases and the J gene end by 7 bases; junction bases not matched to a gene: 5. From germline, CDR1 is SGHRS and CDR2 YFSETQ. CDR3 size: 13 residues. Participants were aged roughly 18 to 90 years, lived in some 23 US areas, and enrolled virtually. Generated by immunoSEQ multiplex PCR, the TCRdb table keeps only in-frame clones and is missing some. Altogether about 310,000 clones are present, approximately 89% being singletons, with the ten largest covering roughly a tenth. The J gene is TRBJ2-7, the V gene TRBV5-1; 8 bases are a match to TRBD1. The sequenced sample consisted of PBMCs or T cells enriched from blood (not recorded which). This receptor was identified in a woman aged 40 to 55 who had recovered from COVID-19. The CDR3 spells CASSFEQGGEQYF. For the CDR3, the DNA is TGCGCCAGCAGCTTTGAACAGGGGGGAGAGCAGTACTTC.